This TCR beta chain was identified during a study of beta chain features in type 1 diabetes. Whole-study results and caveats: Insertion counts at VDJ junctions were lower in type 1 diabetes patients, who also showed more deletions there. Shortening of TCRB CDR3s, moderate but significant, appeared in all four CD4+ subsets of Type 1 diabetes patients. Naive, central memory and Treg TCRB repertoires appeared more alike in patients than in healthy donors.

This clone was counted at least ten times. What it recognizes is unknown. Expressed TCRB transcripts were sequenced because the entire RNA isolate underwent reverse transcription. Method: immunoSEQ multiplex PCR; TCRdb's copy keeps in-frame clones and lacks some. This table has approximately 150,000 clones, 9% appearing once. The CDR3 has 11 amino acids. From germline, CDR1 is DFQATT and CDR2 SNEGSKA (reference sequence). V gave up 3 bases and J gave up 4 bases, with 6 bases separating them. Without exception, sorted populations had purity beyond 98%. This chain uses TRBV20-1 with TRBJ1-1, with D unclear. The TCR originated in a man younger than 45 with type 1 diabetes. The sample taken for sequencing was central memory CD4+ T cells from blood. CDR3 in amino acids: CSASPVTEAFF. Here the CDR3 DNA reads TGCAGTGCTAGCCCCGTCACTGAAGCTTTCTTT.